This passage covers 10 T cell receptor beta chains from one sample sequenced in a study of blood T cell repertoires in COVID-19. Profiling relied on immunoSEQ multiplex PCR, and the TCRdb table lists in-frame clones only, not all of them. This sample has just over 75,000 clones, with approximately 88% found just once. Input material: peripheral blood. The receptors shown here come from a woman aged 80 or over with active or convalescent COVID-19.

V is TRBV18 and J is TRBJ2-3; the D is unclear. Trimming left V 6 bases short and J 1 base short, with 14 bases between. The V gene's germline CDR1 is KGHSH and CDR2 LQKENI. The CDR3 sequence is 15 residues long. CDR3 DNA: TGTGCCAGCTCTAGTCCGCGATCTGGCACAGATACGCAGTATTTT. Translating gives CASSSPRSGTDTQYF.

This clone was found once. V gene TRBV7-8 combines with J gene TRBJ2-7, with a weak D call TRBD2 (6 bases). This CDR3 is 16 amino acids long. Germline assignment: CDR1 SGHVS and CDR2 FQNEAQ. V was shortened by 1 base and J by 4 bases, with 17 bases between the two germline ends. The CDR3 here is CASSLVLNGRAYEQYF. The CDR3 nucleotides are TGTGCCAGCAGCTTAGTCCTAAACGGGAGAGCATACGAGCAGTACTTC.

The chain recombines TRBV29-1 with TRBJ2-1; D perhaps matches TRBD2 (6 bases). Trimming removed 3 bases at V and 13 bases at J, with 10 bases between. CDR1 is SQVTM, CDR2 ANQGSEA, per germline. The CDR3 has 10 residues. The CDR3, as DNA: TGCAGCGTTGAGGGGGGTGAACAGTTCTTC. The encoded protein is CSVEGGEQFF.

J is TRBJ1-5 and V is TRBV30; D is unresolved. The V and J ends lost 4 bases and 1 base respectively, with 14 bases between them. Germline V gives CDR1 GTSNPN, CDR2 SVGIG (reference sequence). CDR3 length: 15 residues. CDR3 sequence: CAWTEGVKSNQPQHF. The CDR3 DNA reads TGTGCCTGGACGGAGGGTGTGAAAAGCAATCAGCCCCAGCATTTT.

The V gene is TRBV20-1, the J gene TRBJ2-5; 8 nucleotides match TRBD2. The CDR3 totals 14 residues. In germline, CDR1 is DFQATT, CDR2 SNEGSKA (reference sequence). Trimming cost V 3 bases and J 5 bases; bases outside gene matches: 8. CDR3 DNA: TGCAGTGCTAGTACCCGGGGGGGCAGGGAGACCCAGTACTTC. Translated, it gives CSASTRGGRETQYF.

The rearrangement joins TRBV7-9 to TRBJ2-1, with TRBD2 identical over 11 bases. Germline V gives CDR1 SEHNR, CDR2 FQNEAQ (reference sequence). V shed 3 bases and J 9 bases; nucleotides not matched to a gene: 13. The CDR3 extends over 17 amino acids. This chain's CDR3 is CASSLGDLAGGQGEQFF. CDR3 DNA: TGTGCCAGCAGCTTGGGGGACCTAGCGGGAGGTCAGGGTGAGCAGTTCTTC. Using reference TRBV7-9 and TRBJ2-1 for the parts outside the CDR3, the full variable domain is DTGVSQNPRHKITKRGQNVTFRCDPISEHNRLYWYRQTLGQGPEFLTYFQNEAQLEKSRLLSDRFSAERPKGSFSTLEIQRTEQGDSAMYLCASSLGDLAGGQGEQFFGPGTRLTVL.

The V and J genes are TRBV10-3 and TRBJ2-7; 11 nucleotides match TRBD2. The germline V gene has CDR1 ENHRY and CDR2 SYGVKD. With V trimmed by 6 bases and J by 3 bases, 1 base remained unmatched. The CDR3 has 13 residues. DNA for the CDR3: TGTGCCATCAGACTAGCGGGAGTCTACGAGCAGTACTTC. It specifies CAIRLAGVYEQYF.

This clone was seen a single time. This chain connects TRBV12-3 or TRBV12-4 to TRBJ2-2; no clear D gene. The V end lost 8 bases, the J end lost 1 base, and 5 bases lay between the germline ends. The CDR3 spans 12 residues. CDR3 protein: CASQLNTGELFF. DNA for the CDR3: TGTGCCAGCCAACTGAACACCGGGGAGCTGTTTTTT.

The chain uses TRBV19 and TRBJ2-5; 7 bases align to TRBD1. This CDR3 is 16 amino acids long. Germline V lookup: CDR1 LNHDA, CDR2 SQIVND (reference sequence). Germline trimming cut 2 bases from V and 2 bases from J; bases unmatched to any gene: 8. The CDR3 loop reads CASSITGTVGQETQYF. Here the CDR3 DNA reads TGTGCCAGTAGTATAACCGGGACAGTGGGTCAAGAGACCCAGTACTTC.

The chain links TRBV20-1 to TRBJ2-1; 7 nucleotides match TRBD1. V trimming: 6 bases; J trimming: 12 bases; junction bases outside the gene matches: 8. The CDR3 extends over 11 amino acids. Germline CDR1 DFQATT, CDR2 SNEGSKA (reference sequence). Written as DNA, the CDR3 is TGCAGTGCACCCAGCGGACAGGCGCAGTTCTTC. It codes for CSAPSGQAQFF.